These T cell receptor beta chains were read from a single sample in a study of cytomegalovirus exposure and HLA in healthy donors. Produced via immunoSEQ multiplex PCR; TCRdb's table is partial and in-frame only. The sample consists of about 250,000 clones, around two thirds of them appearing once. The sequenced sample consisted of PBMCs. The source is a female donor in good health and CMV-seronegative. CDR3s include the opening cysteine and the closing phenylalanine or tryptophan. The D gene is left open where the match is weak. Part of the rows lack a size; the others show once, few, many or a class for expanded clones.

V gene	D gene	clone size	J gene	CDR3 DNA	CDR3 protein
TRBV9	-	-	TRBJ1-1	TGTGCCAGCAGCTTCGGACAGAACACTGAAGCTTTCTTT	CASSFGQNTEAFF
TRBV10-1	-	-	TRBJ2-7	TGCGCCAGCAGTGAGTCCCGAGGGTCCTACGAGCAGTACTTC	CASSESRGSYEQYF
TRBV2	-	-	TRBJ1-1	TGTGCCAGCAGTGTTACAGGGATAATGAACACTGAAGCTTTCTTT	CASSVTGIMNTEAFF
TRBV5-8	TRBD2	-	TRBJ2-3	TGTGCCAGCAGGGATGGACTAGCGGCCACAGATACGCAGTATTTT	CASRDGLAATDTQYF
TRBV28	-	-	TRBJ2-7	TGTGCCAGCAGTTTATTTACGGGGCGGGGAACCTACGAGCAGTACTTC	CASSLFTGRGTYEQYF
TRBV27	-	-	TRBJ2-7	TGTGCCAGCAGTTTACAGTCTTTGTCGCGGGAGCAGTACTTC	CASSLQSLSREQYF
TRBV4-1	-	-	TRBJ1-2	TGCGCCAGCAGCCACAAGATCGCTACAGCCCTAACTAACTATGGCTACACCTTC	CASSHKIATALTNYGYTF
TRBV2	TRBD1	-	TRBJ1-2	TGTGCCAGCAGTATGGGACAGGAAAACTATGGCTACACCTTC	CASSMGQENYGYTF
TRBV7-9	-	few	TRBJ2-5	TGTGCCAGCAGCTTAGTCGGTGGATTAGAGGCCCAGTACTTC	CASSLVGGLEAQYF
TRBV6-6	-	few	TRBJ2-1	TGTGCCAGCAGTTACTCGAATCCCAGTCGGGATGAGCAGTTCTTC	CASSYSNPSRDEQFF
TRBV28	-	-	TRBJ2-1	TGTGCCAGCAGTTTAGGGGCCAGAGACAATGAGCAGTTCTTC	CASSLGARDNEQFF